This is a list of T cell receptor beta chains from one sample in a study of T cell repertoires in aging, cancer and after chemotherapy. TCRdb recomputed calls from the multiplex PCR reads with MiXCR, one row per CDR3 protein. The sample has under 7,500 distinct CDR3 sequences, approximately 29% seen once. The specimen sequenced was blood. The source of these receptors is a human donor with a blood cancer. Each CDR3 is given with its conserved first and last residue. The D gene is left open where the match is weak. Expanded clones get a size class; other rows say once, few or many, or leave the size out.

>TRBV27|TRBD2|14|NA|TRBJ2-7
CASSFASGGYEQYF
TGTGCCAGCAGTTTTGCTAGCGGGGGCTACGAGCAGTACTTC
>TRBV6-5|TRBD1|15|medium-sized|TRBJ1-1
CASSYGTGRDTEAFF
TGTGCCAGCAGTTACGGGACAGGGAGGGACACTGAAGCTTTCTTT
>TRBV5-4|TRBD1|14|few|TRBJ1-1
CASSTGQPNTEAFF
TGTGCCAGCAGCACGGGACAGCCGAACACTGAAGCTTTCTTT
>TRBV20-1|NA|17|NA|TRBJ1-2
CSARDLTEASANYGYTF
TGCAGTGCTAGAGATCTCACTGAGGCTTCTGCTAACTATGGCTACACCTTC
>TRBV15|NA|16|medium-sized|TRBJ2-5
CATVDGGQTLQETQYF
TGTGCCACGGTTGATGGAGGACAGACTCTCCAAGAGACCCAGTACTTC
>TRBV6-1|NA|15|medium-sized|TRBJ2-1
CASRLMKSSYNEQFF
TGTGCCAGCAGACTCATGAAGAGCTCCTACAATGAGCAGTTCTTC
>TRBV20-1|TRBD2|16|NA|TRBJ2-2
CSARYAAGGPTGELFF
TGCAGTGCTAGATATGCGGCGGGAGGGCCCACCGGGGAGCTGTTTTTT
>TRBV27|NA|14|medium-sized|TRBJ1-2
CASSFAGANYGYTF
TGTGCCAGCAGTTTTGCGGGGGCTAACTATGGCTACACCTTC
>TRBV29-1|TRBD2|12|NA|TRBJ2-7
CSVVAGPYEQYF
TGCAGCGTTGTAGCGGGACCCTACGAGCAGTACTTC
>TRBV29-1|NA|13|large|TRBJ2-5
CSVAQGRTETQYF
TGCAGCGTTGCTCAGGGGCGGACGGAGACCCAGTACTTC
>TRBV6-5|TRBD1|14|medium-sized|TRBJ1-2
CATTGTGALYGYTF
TGTGCCACCACCGGGACAGGGGCACTCTATGGCTACACCTTC
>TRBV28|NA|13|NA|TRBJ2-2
CASSLGNTGELFF
TGTGCCAGCAGTTTAGGGAACACCGGGGAGCTGTTTTTT
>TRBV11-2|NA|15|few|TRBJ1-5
CASSWQTGPNQPQHF
TGTGCCAGCAGCTGGCAGACCGGCCCCAATCAGCCCCAGCATTTT
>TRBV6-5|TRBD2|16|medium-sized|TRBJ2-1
CASRMTSESPYNEQFF
TGTGCCAGCAGAATGACTAGCGAGAGCCCCTACAATGAGCAGTTCTTC
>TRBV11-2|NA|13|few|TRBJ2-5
CASTSGFGETQYF
TGTGCCAGCACCTCAGGCTTTGGGGAGACCCAGTACTTC
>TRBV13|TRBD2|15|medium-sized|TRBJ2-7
CASSLGLAGVREQYF
TGTGCCAGCAGCTTAGGCCTAGCGGGAGTCCGCGAGCAGTACTTC
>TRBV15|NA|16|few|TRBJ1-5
CATSPQGRGSNQPQHF
TGTGCCACCAGCCCCCAAGGCAGGGGTAGCAATCAGCCCCAGCATTTT
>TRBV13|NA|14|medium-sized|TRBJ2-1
CASSLETGVYEQFF
TGTGCCAGCAGCTTAGAGACGGGAGTTTATGAGCAGTTCTTC
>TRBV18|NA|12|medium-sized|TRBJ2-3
CASSPLRDTQYF
TGTGCCAGCTCACCGCTTCGGGATACGCAGTATTTT
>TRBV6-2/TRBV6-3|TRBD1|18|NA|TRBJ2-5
CASSHFRRYRGDQETQYF
TGTGCCAGCTCCCATTTTAGACGATACAGGGGGGATCAAGAGACCCAGTACTTC
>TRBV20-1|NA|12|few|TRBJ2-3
CSASDSTDTQYF
TGCAGTGCGTCCGATAGCACAGATACGCAGTATTTT
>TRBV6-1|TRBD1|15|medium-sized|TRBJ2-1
CASSVMTGGYNEQFF
TGTGCCAGCAGTGTGATGACAGGGGGGTACAATGAGCAGTTCTTC